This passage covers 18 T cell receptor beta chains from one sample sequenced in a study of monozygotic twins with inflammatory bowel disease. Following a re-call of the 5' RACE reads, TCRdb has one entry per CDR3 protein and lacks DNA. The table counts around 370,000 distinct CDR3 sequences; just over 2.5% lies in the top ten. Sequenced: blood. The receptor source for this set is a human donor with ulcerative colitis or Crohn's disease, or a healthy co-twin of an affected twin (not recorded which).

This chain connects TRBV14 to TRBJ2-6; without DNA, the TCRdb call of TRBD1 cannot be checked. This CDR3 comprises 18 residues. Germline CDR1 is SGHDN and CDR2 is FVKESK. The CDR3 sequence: CASSQDVGRISGANVLTF.

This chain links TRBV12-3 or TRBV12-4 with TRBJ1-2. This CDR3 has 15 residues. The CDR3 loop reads CASNEFQRTWGGYTF.

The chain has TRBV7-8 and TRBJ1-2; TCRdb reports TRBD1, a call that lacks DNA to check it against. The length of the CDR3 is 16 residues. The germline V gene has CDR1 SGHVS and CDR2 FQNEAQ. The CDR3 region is CASSLYVEGASYGYTF.

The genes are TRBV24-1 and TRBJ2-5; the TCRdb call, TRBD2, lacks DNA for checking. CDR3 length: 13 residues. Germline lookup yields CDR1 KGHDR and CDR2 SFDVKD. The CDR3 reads CATSGGSQETQYF.

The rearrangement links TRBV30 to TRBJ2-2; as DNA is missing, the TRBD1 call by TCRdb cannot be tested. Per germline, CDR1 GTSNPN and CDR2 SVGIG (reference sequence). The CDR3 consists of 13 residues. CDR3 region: CAWSRGNTGELFF.

The CDR3 here is CAISARDDEKLFF. The V call is TRBV10-3, the J call TRBJ1-4; TCRdb picks TRBD1, but there is no DNA to check that call. The CDR3 consists of 13 residues. CDR1 and CDR2 from the germline V gene are ENHRY and SYGVKD.

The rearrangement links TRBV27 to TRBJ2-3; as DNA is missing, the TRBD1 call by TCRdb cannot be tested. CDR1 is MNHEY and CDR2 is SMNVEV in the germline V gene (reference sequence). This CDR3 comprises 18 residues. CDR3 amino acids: CASSLLLRGGRSSDTQYF.

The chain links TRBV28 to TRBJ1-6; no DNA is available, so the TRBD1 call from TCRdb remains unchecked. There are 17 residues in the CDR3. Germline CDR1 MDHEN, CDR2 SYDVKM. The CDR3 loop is CASSEQGSSSYNSPLHF. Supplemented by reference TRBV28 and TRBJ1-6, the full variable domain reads DVKVTQSSRYLVKRTGEKVFLECVQDMDHENMFWYRQDPGLGLRLIYFSYDVKMKEKGDIPEGYSVSREKKERFSLILESASTNQTSMYLCASSEQGSSSYNSPLHFGNGTRLTVT.

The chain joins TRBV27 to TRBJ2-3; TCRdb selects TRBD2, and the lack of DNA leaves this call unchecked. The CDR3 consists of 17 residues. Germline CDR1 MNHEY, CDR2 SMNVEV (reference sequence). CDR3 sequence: CASSRDLTLFNTDTQYF.

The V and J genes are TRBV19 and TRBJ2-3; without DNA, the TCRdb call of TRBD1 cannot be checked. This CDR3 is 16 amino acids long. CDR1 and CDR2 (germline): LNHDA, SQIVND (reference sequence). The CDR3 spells CASSIPSGTHTDTQYF.

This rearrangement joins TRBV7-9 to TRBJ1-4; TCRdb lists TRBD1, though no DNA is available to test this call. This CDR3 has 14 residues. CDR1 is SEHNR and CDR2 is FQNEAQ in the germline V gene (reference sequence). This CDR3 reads CASSSPDRNEKLFF.

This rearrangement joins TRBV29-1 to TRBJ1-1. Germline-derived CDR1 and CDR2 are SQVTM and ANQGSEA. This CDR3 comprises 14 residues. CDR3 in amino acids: CSVEGGTRITEAFF.

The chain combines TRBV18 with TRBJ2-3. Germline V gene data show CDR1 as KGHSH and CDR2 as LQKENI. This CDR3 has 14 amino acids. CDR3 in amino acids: CASSPLNDRDTQYF.

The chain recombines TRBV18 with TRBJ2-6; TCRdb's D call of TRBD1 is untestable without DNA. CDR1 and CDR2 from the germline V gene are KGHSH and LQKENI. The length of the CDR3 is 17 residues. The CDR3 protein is CASSPWTGGSGANVLTF.

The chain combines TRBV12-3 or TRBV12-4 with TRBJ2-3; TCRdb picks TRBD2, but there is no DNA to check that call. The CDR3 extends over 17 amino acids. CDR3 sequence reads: CASSSNSGGAGSDTQYF.

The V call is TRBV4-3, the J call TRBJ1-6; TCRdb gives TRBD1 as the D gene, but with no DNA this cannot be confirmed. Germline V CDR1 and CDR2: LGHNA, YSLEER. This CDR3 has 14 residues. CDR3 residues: CASSQDVRGSPLHF.

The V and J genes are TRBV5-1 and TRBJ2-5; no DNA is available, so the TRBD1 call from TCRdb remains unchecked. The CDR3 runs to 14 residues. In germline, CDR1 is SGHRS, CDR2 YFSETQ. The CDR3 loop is CASSGGQSQETQYF.

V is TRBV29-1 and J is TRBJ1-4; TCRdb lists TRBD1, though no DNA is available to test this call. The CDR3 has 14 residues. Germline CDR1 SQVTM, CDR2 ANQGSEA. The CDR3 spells CSVTDSDINEKLFF.